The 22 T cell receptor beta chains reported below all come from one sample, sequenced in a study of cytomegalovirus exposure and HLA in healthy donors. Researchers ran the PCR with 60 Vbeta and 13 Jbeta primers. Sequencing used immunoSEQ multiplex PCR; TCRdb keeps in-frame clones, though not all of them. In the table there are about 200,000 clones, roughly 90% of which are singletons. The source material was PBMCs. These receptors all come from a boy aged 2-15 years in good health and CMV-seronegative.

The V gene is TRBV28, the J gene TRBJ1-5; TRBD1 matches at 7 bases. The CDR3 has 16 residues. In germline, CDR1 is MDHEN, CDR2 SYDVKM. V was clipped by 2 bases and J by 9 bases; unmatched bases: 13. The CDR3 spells CASSLIGGSGGRPQHF. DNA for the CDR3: TGTGCCAGCAGTTTAATAGGTGGGTCAGGGGGTCGGCCCCAGCATTTT.

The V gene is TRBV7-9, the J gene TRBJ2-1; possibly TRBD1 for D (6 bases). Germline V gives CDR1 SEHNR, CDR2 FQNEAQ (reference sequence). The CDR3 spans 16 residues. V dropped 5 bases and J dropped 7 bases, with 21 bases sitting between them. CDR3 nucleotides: TGTGCCAGCAGCCTAAAACCGGGACACTCGGGGAATGAGCAGTTCTTC. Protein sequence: CASSLKPGHSGNEQFF.

CDR3 bases: TGTGCCAGTAGTCCTAGCGGGGGGCGGCTCTACGAGCAGTACTTC. It specifies CASSPSGGRLYEQYF. The J gene is TRBJ2-7, the V gene TRBV19; 11 nucleotides line up with TRBD2. The V and J ends lost 5 bases and 3 bases, in that order; junction bases with no gene match: 6. The CDR3 covers 15 residues. The germline V gene encodes CDR1 LNHDA and CDR2 SQIVND (reference sequence).

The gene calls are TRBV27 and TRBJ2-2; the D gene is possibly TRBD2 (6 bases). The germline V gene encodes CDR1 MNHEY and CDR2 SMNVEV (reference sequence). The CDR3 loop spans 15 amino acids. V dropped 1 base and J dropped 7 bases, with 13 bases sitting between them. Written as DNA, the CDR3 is TGTGCCAGCAGTTTATGGCGGGGAATGGGCGGGGAGCTGTTTTTT. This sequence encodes CASSLWRGMGGELFF.

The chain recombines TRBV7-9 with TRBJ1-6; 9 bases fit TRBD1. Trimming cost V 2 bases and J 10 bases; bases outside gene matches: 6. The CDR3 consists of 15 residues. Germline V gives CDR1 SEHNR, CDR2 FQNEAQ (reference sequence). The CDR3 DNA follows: TGTGCCAGCAGCTTAACGTTACAGGGGGCATCACCCCTCCACTTT. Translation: CASSLTLQGASPLHF.

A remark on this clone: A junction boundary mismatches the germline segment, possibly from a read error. The DNA of the CDR3 is TGTGCCAGCAGAGAATGGGGAGAAGCGAACACCGGGGAGCTGTTTTTT. Protein product: CASREWGEANTGELFF. V and J are TRBV25-1 and TRBJ2-2; possibly TRBD2 for D (5 bases). The germline CDR1 and CDR2 sequences are MGHDK and SYGVNS. This CDR3 has 16 amino acids.

Written as DNA, the CDR3 is TGTGCCAGTAGTCCCATACGACAGGGCACGGATGAGCAGTTCTTC. Protein sequence: CASSPIRQGTDEQFF. J is TRBJ2-1 and V is TRBV19, with 7 positions matching TRBD1. CDR1 and CDR2 from the germline V gene are LNHDA and SQIVND (reference sequence). The V gene end was trimmed by 5 bases and the J gene end by 8 bases; junction bases not matched to a gene: 12. There are 15 residues in the CDR3.

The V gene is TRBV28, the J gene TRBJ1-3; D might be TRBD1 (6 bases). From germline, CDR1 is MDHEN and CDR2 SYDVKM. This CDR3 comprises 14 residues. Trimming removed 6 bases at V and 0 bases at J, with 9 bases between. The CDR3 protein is CASSEGGSGNTIYF. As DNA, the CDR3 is TGTGCCAGCAGCGAAGGGGGCTCTGGAAACACCATATATTTT.

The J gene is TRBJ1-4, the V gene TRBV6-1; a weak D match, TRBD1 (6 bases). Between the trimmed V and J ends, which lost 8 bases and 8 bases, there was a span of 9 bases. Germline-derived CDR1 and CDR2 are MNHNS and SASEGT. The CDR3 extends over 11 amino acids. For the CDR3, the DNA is TGTGCCAGCGACGACAGGGAAAAACTGTTTTTT. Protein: CASDDREKLFF.

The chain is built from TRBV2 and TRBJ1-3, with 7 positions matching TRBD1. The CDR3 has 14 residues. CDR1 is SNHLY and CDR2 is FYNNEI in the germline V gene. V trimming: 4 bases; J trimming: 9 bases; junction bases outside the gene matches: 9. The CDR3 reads CASSVTGRGGTIYF. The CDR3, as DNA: TGTGCCAGCAGTGTGACAGGGCGAGGAGGCACCATATATTTT.

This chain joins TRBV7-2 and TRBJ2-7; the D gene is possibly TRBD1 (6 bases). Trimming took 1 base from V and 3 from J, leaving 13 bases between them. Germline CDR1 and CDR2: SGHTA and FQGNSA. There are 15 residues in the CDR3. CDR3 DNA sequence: TGTGCCAGCAGCTTAGTTCGGGACACGGACTACGAGCAGTACTTC. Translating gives CASSLVRDTDYEQYF.

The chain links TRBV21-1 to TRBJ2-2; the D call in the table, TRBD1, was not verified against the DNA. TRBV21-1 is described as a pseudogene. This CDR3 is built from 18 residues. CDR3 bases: TGTGCCAGCAGCACCCCCCCAGACAGGGGAAATGACACCGGGGAGCTGTTTTTT. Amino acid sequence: CASSTPPDRGNDTGELFF.

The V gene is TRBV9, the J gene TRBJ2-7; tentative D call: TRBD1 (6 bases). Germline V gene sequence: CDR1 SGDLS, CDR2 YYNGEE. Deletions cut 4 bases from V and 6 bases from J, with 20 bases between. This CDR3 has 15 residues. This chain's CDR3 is CASSPSPGHDGEQYF. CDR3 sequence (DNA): TGTGCCAGCAGCCCGAGCCCGGGACATGATGGCGAGCAGTACTTC. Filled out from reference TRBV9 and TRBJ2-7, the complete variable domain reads DSGVTQTPKHLITATGQRVTLRCSPRSGDLSVYWYQQSLDQGLQFLIQYYNGEERAKGNILERFSAQQFPDLHSELNLSSLELGDSALYFCASSPSPGHDGEQYFGPGTRLTVT.

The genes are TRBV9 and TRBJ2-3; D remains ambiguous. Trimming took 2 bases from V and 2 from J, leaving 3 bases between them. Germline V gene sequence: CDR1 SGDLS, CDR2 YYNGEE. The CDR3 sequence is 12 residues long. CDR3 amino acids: CASSVNTDTQYF. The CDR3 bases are TGTGCCAGCAGCGTCAACACAGATACGCAGTATTTT.

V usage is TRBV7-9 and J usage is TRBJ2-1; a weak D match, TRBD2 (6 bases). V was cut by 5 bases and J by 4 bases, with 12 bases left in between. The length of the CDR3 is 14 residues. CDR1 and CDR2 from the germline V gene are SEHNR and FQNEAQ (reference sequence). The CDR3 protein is CASSGGWGYNEQFF. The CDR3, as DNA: TGTGCCAGCAGCGGAGGGTGGGGATACAATGAGCAGTTCTTC. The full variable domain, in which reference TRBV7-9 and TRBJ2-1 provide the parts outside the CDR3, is DTGVSQNPRHKITKRGQNVTFRCDPISEHNRLYWYRQTLGQGPEFLTYFQNEAQLEKSRLLSDRFSAERPKGSFSTLEIQRTEQGDSAMYLCASSGGWGYNEQFFGPGTRLTVL.

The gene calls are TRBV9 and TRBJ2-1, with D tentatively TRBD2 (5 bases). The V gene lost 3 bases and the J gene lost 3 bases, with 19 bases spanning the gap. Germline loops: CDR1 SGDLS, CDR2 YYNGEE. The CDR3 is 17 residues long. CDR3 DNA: TGTGCCAGCAGCGGGGGTAGTTCAGCGGTTATCTACAATGAGCAGTTCTTC. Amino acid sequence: CASSGGSSAVIYNEQFF.

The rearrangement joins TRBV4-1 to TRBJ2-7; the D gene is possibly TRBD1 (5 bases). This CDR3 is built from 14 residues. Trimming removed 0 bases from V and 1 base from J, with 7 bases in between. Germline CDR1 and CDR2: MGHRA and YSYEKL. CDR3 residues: CASSQDRQSYEQYF. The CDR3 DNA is TGCGCCAGCAGCCAAGATCGACAGTCCTACGAGCAGTACTTC.

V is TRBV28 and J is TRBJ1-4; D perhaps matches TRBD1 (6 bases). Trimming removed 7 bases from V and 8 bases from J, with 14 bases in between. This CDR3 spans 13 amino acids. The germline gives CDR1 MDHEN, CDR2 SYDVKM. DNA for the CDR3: TGTGCCAGCACGCGGGGGCTCTGGGAAAAACTGTTTTTT. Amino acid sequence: CASTRGLWEKLFF.

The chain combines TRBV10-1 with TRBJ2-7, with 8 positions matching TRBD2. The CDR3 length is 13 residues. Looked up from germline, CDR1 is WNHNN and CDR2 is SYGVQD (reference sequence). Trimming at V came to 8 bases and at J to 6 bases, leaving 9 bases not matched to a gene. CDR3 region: CASRGGHGGEQYF. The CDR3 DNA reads TGCGCCAGCCGGGGGGGCCACGGAGGCGAGCAGTACTTC.

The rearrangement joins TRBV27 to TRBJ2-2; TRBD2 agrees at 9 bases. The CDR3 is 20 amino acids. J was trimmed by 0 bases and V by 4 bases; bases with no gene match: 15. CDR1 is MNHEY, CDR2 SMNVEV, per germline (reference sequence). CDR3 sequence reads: CASSSKAGASGATNTGELFF. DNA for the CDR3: TGTGCCAGCAGTTCCAAGGCCGGGGCTAGCGGGGCTACGAACACCGGGGAGCTGTTTTTT.

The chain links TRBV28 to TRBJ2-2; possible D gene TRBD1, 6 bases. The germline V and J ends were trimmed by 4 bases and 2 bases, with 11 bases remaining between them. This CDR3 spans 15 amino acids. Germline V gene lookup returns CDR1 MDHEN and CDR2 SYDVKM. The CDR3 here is CASSSRGQNTGELFF. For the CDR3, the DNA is TGTGCCAGCAGTTCTAGGGGACAAAACACCGGGGAGCTGTTTTTT.

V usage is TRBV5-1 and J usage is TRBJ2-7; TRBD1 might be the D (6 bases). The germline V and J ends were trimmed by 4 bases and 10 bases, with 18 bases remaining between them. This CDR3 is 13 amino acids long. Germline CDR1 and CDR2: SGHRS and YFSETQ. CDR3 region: CASSTGTGTPQYF. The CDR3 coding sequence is TGCGCCAGCAGCACAGGGACCGGAACACCCCAGTACTTC. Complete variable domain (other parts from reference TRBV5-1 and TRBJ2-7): KAGVTQTPRYLIKTRGQQVTLSCSPISGHRSVSWYQQTPGQGLQFLFEYFSETQRNKGNFPGRFSGRQFSNSRSEMNVSTLELGDSALYLCASSTGTGTPQYFGPGTRLTVT.